One T cell receptor beta chain is described in this entry. Its target is unknown. This sample is part of a study of cytomegalovirus exposure and HLA in healthy donors. Study findings and constraints: When analyzed later, the rates of TCR association showed variation by HLA locus, with DRB1 the most and HLA-C the fewest. In an earlier analysis, about 87% or about 30%: the productive usage of most TCR beta V segments. An apparent linkage of common viral pathogens to several of the most significant clusters emerged in a later analysis.

Both 60 Vbeta primers and 13 Jbeta primers went into the PCR. Assay: immunoSEQ multiplex PCR; the TCRdb copy retains only in-frame clones and omits some. Among some 140,000 clones listed, 70% to 80% were seen once. The material sequenced was PBMCs. The origin of this receptor is a woman between 35 and 50 years old in good health and CMV-seronegative.

DNA for the CDR3: TGCAGCGTGGCACAGGGATCATACGAGCAGTACTTC. This codes for CSVAQGSYEQYF. V usage is TRBV29-1 and J usage is TRBJ2-7; D is perhaps TRBD1 (6 bases). The germline gives CDR1 SQVTM, CDR2 ANQGSEA. Trimming stripped 6 bases from V and 4 bases from J, with 13 bases between. This CDR3 has 12 amino acids.